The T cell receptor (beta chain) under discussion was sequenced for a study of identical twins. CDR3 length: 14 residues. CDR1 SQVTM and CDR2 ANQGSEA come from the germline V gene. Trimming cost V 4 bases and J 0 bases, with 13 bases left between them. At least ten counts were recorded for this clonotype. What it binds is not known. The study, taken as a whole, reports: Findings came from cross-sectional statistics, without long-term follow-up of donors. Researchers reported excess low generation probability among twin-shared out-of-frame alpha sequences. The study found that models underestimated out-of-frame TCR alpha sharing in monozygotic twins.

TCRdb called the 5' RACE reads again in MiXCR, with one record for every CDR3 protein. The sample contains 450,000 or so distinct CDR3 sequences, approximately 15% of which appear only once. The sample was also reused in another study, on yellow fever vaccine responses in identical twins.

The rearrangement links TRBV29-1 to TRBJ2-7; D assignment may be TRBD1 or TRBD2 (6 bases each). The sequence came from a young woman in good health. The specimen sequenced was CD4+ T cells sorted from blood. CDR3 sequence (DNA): TGCAGCGTTGGGGGGGCCAGCCTCTCCTACGAGCAGTACTTC. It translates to CSVGGASLSYEQYF.